This entry concerns a single T cell receptor (beta chain). The identical CDR3 is also encoded by other nucleotide sequences in the sample. The data belong to a study of shared clonotypes between healthy human individuals. The CDR3 runs 11 residues. The germline V gene has CDR1 GTSNPN and CDR2 SVGIG (reference sequence). V gave up 2 bases and J gave up 0 bases, with 1 base separating them. TCRdb's table, derived via immunoSEQ multiplex PCR, lists solely in-frame clones and lacks some. Here the sample spans a few million clones, approximately 95% being singletons. The receptor's source is a man younger than 30 in good health. Some clones in this sample may be carry-over from other donors' samples. The V and J genes are TRBV30 and TRBJ1-2; D unclear. The sequenced sample was naive CD4+ T cells from PBMCs. The subset is: CD45RA+ positively selected. CDR3 nucleotide sequence: TGTGCCTGGAGTTCTAACTATGGCTACACCTTC. Protein sequence: CAWSSNYGYTF.